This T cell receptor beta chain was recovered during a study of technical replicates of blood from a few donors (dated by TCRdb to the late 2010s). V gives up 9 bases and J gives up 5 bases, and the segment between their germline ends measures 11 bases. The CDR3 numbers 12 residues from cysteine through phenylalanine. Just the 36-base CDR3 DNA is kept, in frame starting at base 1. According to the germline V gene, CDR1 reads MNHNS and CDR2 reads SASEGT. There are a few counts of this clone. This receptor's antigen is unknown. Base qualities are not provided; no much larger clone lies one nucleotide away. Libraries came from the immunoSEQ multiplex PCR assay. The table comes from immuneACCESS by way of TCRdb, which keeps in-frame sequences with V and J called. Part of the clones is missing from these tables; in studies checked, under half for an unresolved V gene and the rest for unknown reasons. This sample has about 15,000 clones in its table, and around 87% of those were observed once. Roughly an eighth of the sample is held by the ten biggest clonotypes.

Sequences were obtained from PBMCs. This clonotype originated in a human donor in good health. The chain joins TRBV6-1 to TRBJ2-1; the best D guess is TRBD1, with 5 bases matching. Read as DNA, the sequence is TGTGCCAGTAGGGGATTTCACAATGAGCAGTTCTTC. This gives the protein CASRGFHNEQFF.